This TCR beta chain was documented in a study of cytomegalovirus exposure and HLA in healthy donors (dated by TCRdb to about 2017). In terms of the full investigation: An earlier analysis of some 600 of the donors reported 250 to 350 Gb of sequence data and 95 million to 140 million unique TCR beta sequences obtained from around 170 million T cells. In the later analysis, no new phenotypic data were used to find candidate immune exposures; instead, reliance was placed on TCR beta sequences and their occurrence across donors. The study used immunosequencing to profile the T cell repertoires of 670 or so subjects and linked those repertoires to cytomegalovirus serostatus. Every discovery cohort repertoire had been produced on one sequencing platform. Alongside the repertoire data, information on donor age, sex, ethnicity and CMV serostatus was compiled. In a later analysis, previously published TCR beta repertoires from about 640 donors were re-analyzed and high-resolution HLA genotyping was added so that TCR occurrence patterns could be studied. High-throughput TCR immunosequencing, statistical association of individual TCRs with disease status, and machine learning were combined to predict cytomegalovirus infection status. HLA typing covered class I and class II loci at four-digit resolution. Among the approximately 420 genotyped donors, about 83% belonged to the genetic ancestry cluster associated with self-reported Caucasian donors. About 320 gigabases of sequencing data and 78 million or so unique TCR sequences were included in an early release covering 550 to 800 HLA-typed donors. Among 398 genotyped donors of the cohort, an average of roughly 230,000 unique TCR beta nucleotide sequences was sequenced per donor, of which roughly 18% were non-productive. Besides the first cohort of around 670 subjects, a separate validation cohort made up of about 120 different subjects was used. Typing coverage varied by locus: roughly 629-640 donors for A, B, C, DRB1 and DQB1; more than 500 for DQA1; some 610 for DPA1; roughly 470 for DPB1. Roughly 5 DR-DQ haplotypes were handled as single units for association and clustering because linkage in the cohort was strong. An earlier analysis of fewer than 700 of the donors applied high-throughput TCR beta sequencing to assess whether each TCR beta V gene segment acted as functional or pseudogenic. In a later genetic analysis, genome-wide SNP genotypes for about three fifths of the 666 donors were used, and that subset was treated as a discovery cohort. The study aimed to test whether cataloging public T cell receptors could reveal signatures of past pathogen exposure.

Trimmed from V: 10 bases; trimmed from J: 0 bases; junction bases lacking a gene match: 5. The germline V gene specifies MDHEN as CDR1 and SYDVKM as CDR2. The CDR3 runs 13 amino acids, cysteine and phenylalanine included. Here the CDR3 DNA is all that survives: 39 bases in frame from base 1. On this clone itself: The clone's antigen remains unknown. No per-base quality is available; no much larger clone lies one base away.

Libraries were built with the immunoSEQ multiplex PCR assay. For the multiplex PCR, a mixture combining 60 forward primers for TCR Vbeta segments and 13 reverse primers for TCR Jbeta segments was used. The CDR3 region of rearranged TCR beta genes was amplified from genomic DNA by a multiplex PCR assay. Amplified TCR beta libraries were sequenced as 87-base-pair reads on the Illumina HiSeq System. The original methods were these. Across the roughly 670 repertoires, a later analysis counted around 80 million unique TCR beta chains, about 10 million of which were shared by at least two donors. Raw reads were error-corrected and collapsed into unique sequences by a nearest-neighbor algorithm in which closely related sequences were merged to remove PCR and sequencing errors. CDR3 sequences were aligned to IMGT reference sequences to assign V, D and J gene segments. For a sequence to be retained, a match of at least six nucleotides was required to both a V gene segment and a J gene segment. Rearrangements were classified as productive when the CDR3 lacked stop codons and remained in frame with V and J, and all other rearrangements were classified as non-productive. Following IMGT convention, CDR3 was defined as the stretch from the second conserved V-encoded cysteine up to the conserved J-encoded phenylalanine. The earlier analysis of a few hundred of the donors excluded sequences that lacked an unambiguous match to a single V gene segment. In an earlier analysis of approximately 590 of the donors, V segments were called functional above 56.7% productive rearrangements and were called segregating when the between-donor standard deviation exceeded 5%. To diagnose cytomegalovirus status from the catalog of TCR beta chain sequences, a statistical classification framework was built. A later analysis assigned V and J genes by comparing TCR nucleotide sequences with IMGT/GENE-DB human TR gene sequences. Using the TCRdist pipeline, a later analysis assigned CDR3 sequences along with most-parsimonious VDJ recombination scenarios. In a later analysis, every TCR beta chain was defined by the combination of its CDR3 amino acid sequence and its V-gene family, and reads without a unique V-gene family were dropped. To address suspected cross-contamination and a sequencing artifact, a later analysis removed roughly 580 highly shared, low-generation-probability nucleotide sequences. A later analysis calculated a clonal expansion index for each public chain from normalized within-repertoire ranks of inferred template counts. A later analysis computed generation probabilities with a VDJ recombination model fitted to out-of-frame rearrangements, and checked the results against IGoR. In a later analysis, TCR-TCR, TCR-HLA and TCR-CMV co-occurrence was scored with hypergeometric tests, and a repertoire-size bias correction was applied to TCR pairs. To estimate false discovery rates, a later analysis permuted the HLA or CMV assignments 20 times. In a later analysis, co-occurring TCRs were grouped with DBSCAN, and TCRdist sequence similarity was added when clustering was performed within HLA-allele-positive subsets. Repertoires with fewer than 30,000 or more than 120,000 public chains were left out of co-occurrence clustering, as were about 5 repertoires with anomalous nucleotide sharing. TCRdb limited this immuneACCESS table to in-frame rearrangements with V and J called. A share of clones is missing; checked studies link under half to unresolved V genes, and the rest is unexplained. D and trimming were read from the DNA, whereas the V and J calls and clone size are those reported in that table. This sample has over 130,000 clones in its table, and 79% of those were observed once. The top ten hold 5% to 6.5% of the sample.

Points the paper makes about the study in general: A further reported finding was that TCR beta sequences accurately predicted the HLA-A and HLA-B alleles for most subjects in the first cohort. In an earlier analysis of a few hundred of the donors, most TCR beta V segments were observed in productive rearrangements about 90% or about 30% of the time, broadly matching IMGT annotations. A later analysis found that HLA-associated TCR beta chains were more clonally expanded and had lower generation probabilities than equally common non-associated chains. Some IMGT-functional V segments, including TRBV6-2 and TRBV6-3, could not be distinguished by the 87-base-pair reads and were therefore excluded. For the cohort, immune exposure information was limited to CMV serostatus. Three of the identified cytomegalovirus-associated TCR beta chains were confirmed in vitro to be specific for cytomegalovirus antigens. According to a later analysis, TCR association rates differed among HLA loci, with DRB1 alleles showing the most associated TCRs and HLA-C alleles showing the fewest. Because HLA typing was unavailable for some donors at each locus, only the typed subset was used in association tests. Correlated functional status among segregating V segments might reflect linkage disequilibrium, but an unknown experimental factor could not be ruled out. Roughly uniform sequencing depth across donors was assumed in presence/absence analyses, although this assumption may not hold. At a false discovery rate of 0.05, a later analysis linked about 16,000 TCR beta sequences to specific HLA alleles. Compared with the roughly 710-donor mean, donors in an Asian-associated ancestry cluster had fewer N-insertions in productive TCRs, according to a later genetic analysis. A later analysis found that most CMV-associated TCR beta chains appeared HLA-restricted, with HLA associations seemingly driven largely by CMV exposure. The cohort was sequenced for TCR beta chains only, and without alpha or paired-chain data the features that could be detected were limited. Across donors, most TCR sequences were observed very rarely, whereas some public TCRs were present in many individuals. It was suggested by the authors that the approach could potentially be generalized to other disease states and immunological phenotypes. The study listed 150 to 200 TCR beta chains as associated with cytomegalovirus. Because counts were too low, roughly 18 rarely observed V segments, including chromosome 9 orphons, were left out of the earlier analysis of over 550 of the donors. Cytomegalovirus status was reported to be diagnosed by the classifier with high specificity and sensitivity in both the original and validation cohorts. When HLA alleles, especially DR and DQ, strongly co-occurred, attributing TCR associations to individual alleles was difficult. V-gene and J-gene trimming of TCR beta chains was associated with a missense DCLRE1C variant in a later genetic analysis, and the association was replicated in an independent cohort. In a later analysis, several top co-occurrence clusters were reported to appear linked to parvovirus B19, influenza, CMV and Epstein-Barr virus. A cluster of highly shared sequence variants was judged likely to be a technical artifact of the sequencing pipeline.

In total, approximately 610 healthy bone marrow donors made up the cohort. At the time of sampling, every cohort member was nominally healthy, though immune exposures that went unrecorded were likely present. The donor tested CMV seropositive, placing the donor among the approximately 310 seropositive members of the cohort. Every donor gave a peripheral blood sample, and the peripheral blood mononuclear cells from that sample were used for TCR beta sequencing. Genomic DNA extraction from the blood cell samples was performed with the Qiagen DNeasy Blood Extraction Kit. The source material was PBMCs. The chain employs TRBV28 and TRBJ1-1, with TRBD1 matching 7 junction bases. The sequence derives from a man aged 45-65 years in good health and CMV-seropositive. The CDR3 amino acid sequence is: CATTTGLNTEAFF. The nucleotide sequence reads TGTGCCACCACGACAGGGTTGAACACTGAAGCTTTCTTT.